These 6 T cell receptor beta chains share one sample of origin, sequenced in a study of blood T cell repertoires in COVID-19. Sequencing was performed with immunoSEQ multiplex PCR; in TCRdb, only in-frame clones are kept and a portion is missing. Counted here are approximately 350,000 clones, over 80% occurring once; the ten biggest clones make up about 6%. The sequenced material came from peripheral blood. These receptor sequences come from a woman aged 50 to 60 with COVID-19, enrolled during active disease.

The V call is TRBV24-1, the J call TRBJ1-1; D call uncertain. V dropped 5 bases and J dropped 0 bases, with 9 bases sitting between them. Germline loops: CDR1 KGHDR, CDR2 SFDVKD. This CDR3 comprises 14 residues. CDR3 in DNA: TGTGCCACCAGTGTCGCGGATATGAACACTGAAGCTTTCTTT. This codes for CATSVADMNTEAFF.

CDR3 sequence reads: CASSRDRGDNNEKLFF. For the CDR3, the DNA is TGTGCCAGCTCACGGGACAGGGGTGATAATAATGAAAAACTGTTTTTT. The chain recombines TRBV18 with TRBJ1-4, with 10 nucleotides matching TRBD1. The germline V gene encodes CDR1 KGHSH and CDR2 LQKENI. J gave up 4 bases and V 4 bases, and 6 bases lay outside the gene matches. CDR3 length: 16 residues.

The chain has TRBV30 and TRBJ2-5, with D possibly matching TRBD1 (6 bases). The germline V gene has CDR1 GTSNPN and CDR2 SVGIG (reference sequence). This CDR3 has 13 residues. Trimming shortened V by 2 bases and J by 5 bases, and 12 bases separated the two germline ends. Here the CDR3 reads CAWSRQGPETQYF. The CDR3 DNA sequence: TGTGCCTGGAGTCGGCAGGGGCCCGAGACCCAGTACTTC.

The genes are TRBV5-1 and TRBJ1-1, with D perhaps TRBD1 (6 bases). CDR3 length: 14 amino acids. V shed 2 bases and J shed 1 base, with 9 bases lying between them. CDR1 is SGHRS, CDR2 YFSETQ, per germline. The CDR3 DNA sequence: TGCGCCAGCAGCTTCAGGGGACCGAACACTGAAGCTTTCTTT. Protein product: CASSFRGPNTEAFF. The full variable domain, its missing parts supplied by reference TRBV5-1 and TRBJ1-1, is KAGVTQTPRYLIKTRGQQVTLSCSPISGHRSVSWYQQTPGQGLQFLFEYFSETQRNKGNFPGRFSGRQFSNSRSEMNVSTLELGDSALYLCASSFRGPNTEAFFGQGTRLTVV.

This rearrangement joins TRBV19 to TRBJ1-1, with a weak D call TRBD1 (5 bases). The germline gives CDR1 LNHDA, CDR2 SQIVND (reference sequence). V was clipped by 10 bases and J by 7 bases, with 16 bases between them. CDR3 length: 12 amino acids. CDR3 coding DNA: TGTGCCACTAAACCGGGAGGGGTTGAAGCTTTCTTT. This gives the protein CATKPGGVEAFF. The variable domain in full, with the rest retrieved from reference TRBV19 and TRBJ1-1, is DGGITQSPKYLFRKEGQNVTLSCEQNLNHDAMYWYRQDPGQGLRLIYYSQIVNDFQKGDIAEGYSVSREKKESFPLTVTSAQKNPTAFYLCATKPGGVEAFFGQGTRLTVV.

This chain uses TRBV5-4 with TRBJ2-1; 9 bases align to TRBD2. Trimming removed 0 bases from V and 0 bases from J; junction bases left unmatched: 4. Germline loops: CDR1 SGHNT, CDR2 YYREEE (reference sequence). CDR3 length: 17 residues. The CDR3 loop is CASSLGAGGSSYNEQFF. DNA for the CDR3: TGTGCCAGCAGCTTGGGAGCGGGGGGAAGCTCCTACAATGAGCAGTTCTTC.